This T cell receptor beta chain originates from a study of control samples from healthy donors and cancer patients. The table lists this clone with a count of one. Assay: immunoSEQ multiplex PCR; the TCRdb copy retains only in-frame clones and omits some. The data hold around 110,000 clones, with 85% to 90% observed a single time. This clonotype originated in a woman aged 70-85 years in good health. Sequenced: blood.

The CDR3: CASRSPGQATSGNQPQHF. DNA for the CDR3: TGTGCCAGCAGGTCGCCGGGACAGGCTACGTCGGGGAATCAGCCCCAGCATTTT. J is TRBJ1-5 and V is TRBV5-8; TRBD1 matches at 8 bases. The germline V gene has CDR1 SGHTS and CDR2 YDEGEE. V lost 5 bases and J lost 4; bases outside the gene matches: 17. CDR3 length: 18 residues.